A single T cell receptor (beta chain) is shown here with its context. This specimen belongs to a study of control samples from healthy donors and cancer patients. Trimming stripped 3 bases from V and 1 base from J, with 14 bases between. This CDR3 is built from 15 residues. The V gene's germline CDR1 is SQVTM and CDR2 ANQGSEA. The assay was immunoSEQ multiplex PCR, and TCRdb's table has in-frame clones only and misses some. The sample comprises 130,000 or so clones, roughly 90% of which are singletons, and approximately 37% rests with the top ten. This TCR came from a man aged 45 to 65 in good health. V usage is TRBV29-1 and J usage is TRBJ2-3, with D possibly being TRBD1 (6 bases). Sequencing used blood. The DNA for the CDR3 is TGCAGCGTTGAGGGTAGGGGGTTGGGCACAGATACGCAGTATTTT. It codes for CSVEGRGLGTDTQYF.